Below, 22 T cell receptor beta chains from the same sample are listed, as sequenced in a study of shared clonotypes between healthy human individuals. Data came from immunoSEQ multiplex PCR; TCRdb stores just in-frame clones and leaves some out. The table lists about 300,000 clones, about 74% of them singletons. Sequenced sample: memory CD4+ T cells sorted from blood. The subset denotes: CD45RA-negative fraction. The origin of the receptors is a man aged 25 to 45 in good health.

V usage is TRBV7-9 and J usage is TRBJ2-1, with D possibly being TRBD1 (5 bases). CDR3 length: 15 residues. The V gene lost 5 bases and the J gene lost 7 bases, with 18 bases spanning the gap. Germline V gene lookup returns CDR1 SEHNR and CDR2 FQNEAQ (reference sequence). The CDR3 sequence: CASSKRGVGMNEQFF. The CDR3 DNA reads TGTGCCAGCAGCAAAAGGGGTGTGGGGATGAATGAGCAGTTCTTC.

As regards this clone: In the same sample, other DNA sequences code for this CDR3. This sequence joins TRBV5-1 and TRBJ2-3, with D possibly matching TRBD2 (6 bases). The CDR3 is 13 amino acids. The V gene's germline CDR1 is SGHRS and CDR2 YFSETQ. The V end lost 0 bases, the J end lost 4 bases, and 6 bases lay between the germline ends. The CDR3 here is CASSLAGADTQYF. CDR3 in DNA: TGCGCCAGCAGCTTGGCGGGAGCAGATACGCAGTATTTT.

The rearrangement links TRBV2 to TRBJ2-3, with D maybe TRBD2 (6 bases). Per the germline V gene, CDR1 is SNHLY and CDR2 is FYNNEI. Trimming stripped 6 bases from V and 1 base from J, with 14 bases between. The CDR3 runs to 15 residues. CDR3 coding DNA: TGTGCCAGCAGGGAAAATGGAGGGGGCACAGATACGCAGTATTTT. Its protein is CASRENGGGTDTQYF.

The chain combines TRBV28 with TRBJ1-5; maybe TRBD1 (5 bases). Germline V gene data show CDR1 as MDHEN and CDR2 as SYDVKM. The length of the CDR3 is 14 residues. V was cut by 10 bases and J by 0 bases, with 13 bases left in between. CDR3: CATWTLNSNQPQHF. The CDR3 nucleotides are TGTGCCACCTGGACACTAAATAGCAATCAGCCCCAGCATTTT.

V is TRBV7-3 and J is TRBJ1-1, with D possibly being TRBD1 (6 bases). The CDR3 has 15 residues. In germline, CDR1 is SGHTA, CDR2 FQGTGA. The ends were cut back, 5 bases at V and 5 bases at J, with 18 bases in the middle. In DNA, the CDR3 is TGTGCCAGCAGCCCAAAAGGGGGGGTGACGACTGAAGCTTTCTTT. Amino acid sequence: CASSPKGGVTTEAFF.

The sample holds one count of this clone. V usage is TRBV9 and J usage is TRBJ2-7; 9 bases match TRBD1. The CDR3 extends over 15 amino acids. Germline CDR1 reads SGDLS; CDR2 reads YYNGEE. V dropped 0 bases and J dropped 4; count of bases not matched to a gene: 5. The CDR3 region is CASSVGDRVFYEQYF. The CDR3 DNA sequence: TGTGCCAGCAGCGTAGGGGACAGGGTTTTTTACGAGCAGTACTTC.

The V gene is TRBV28, the J gene TRBJ2-1; D is unclear. Germline assignment: CDR1 MDHEN and CDR2 SYDVKM. The CDR3 totals 14 residues. With 3 bases removed from V and 2 bases from J, the gap between germline ends came to 8 bases. The CDR3 bases are TGTGCCAGCAGTTTCGCTCAAGCCTACAATGAGCAGTTCTTC. It specifies CASSFAQAYNEQFF. The complete variable domain, with remaining parts taken from reference TRBV28 and TRBJ2-1, reads DVKVTQSSRYLVKRTGEKVFLECVQDMDHENMFWYRQDPGLGLRLIYFSYDVKMKEKGDIPEGYSVSREKKERFSLILESASTNQTSMYLCASSFAQAYNEQFFGPGTRLTVL.

The chain has TRBV19 and TRBJ1-1, with D tentatively TRBD1 (6 bases). Trimming left V 3 bases short and J 4 bases short, with 12 bases between. The CDR3 loop spans 14 amino acids. Germline V lookup: CDR1 LNHDA, CDR2 SQIVND (reference sequence). CDR3 region: CASSILQGTTEAFF. Written as DNA, the CDR3 is TGTGCCAGTAGTATCCTTCAGGGGACCACTGAAGCTTTCTTT.

The V gene is TRBV5-1, the J gene TRBJ2-3; possibly TRBD1 for D (5 bases). The V and J ends lost 0 bases and 6 bases respectively, with 23 bases between them. The CDR3 runs to 18 residues. Germline V lookup: CDR1 SGHRS, CDR2 YFSETQ. CDR3 residues: CASSLVQEKHRTLDTQYF. The CDR3 DNA reads as TGCGCCAGCAGCTTGGTACAGGAAAAGCACAGAACGTTGGATACGCAGTATTTT.

J is TRBJ2-5 and V is TRBV28; no reliable D call. The V gene's germline CDR1 is MDHEN and CDR2 SYDVKM. This CDR3 is built from 13 residues. V lost 7 bases, J lost 4 bases, and 13 bases lay in between. This CDR3 reads CASTTASRETQYF. CDR3 nucleotide sequence: TGTGCCAGCACCACCGCCAGCAGAGAGACCCAGTACTTC.

V gene TRBV28 combines with J gene TRBJ2-1; tentatively, D is TRBD1 (5 bases). CDR3 length: 18 amino acids. Germline V gene lookup returns CDR1 MDHEN and CDR2 SYDVKM. V was cut by 1 base and J by 9 bases, with 25 bases left in between. CDR3 protein: CASSLFQSGLQGRAEQFF. The CDR3, as DNA: TGTGCCAGCAGTTTATTTCAATCCGGTCTTCAGGGTAGAGCTGAGCAGTTCTTC.

V gene TRBV2 combines with J gene TRBJ1-2, with 7 positions matching TRBD1. From germline, CDR1 is SNHLY and CDR2 FYNNEI. The CDR3 is made up of 13 amino acids. Trimming took 7 bases from V and 4 from J; bases not matched to a gene: 6. CDR3 sequence reads: CASMGQSVYGYTF. The CDR3, as DNA: TGTGCCAGCATGGGACAGTCGGTCTATGGCTACACCTTC.

Many counts were recorded for this clone. This CDR3 is CASSEYRTEGTGELFF. For the CDR3, the DNA is TGTGCCAGCAGTGAATACAGGACGGAGGGCACCGGGGAGCTGTTTTTT. The genes are TRBV25-1 and TRBJ2-2, with D tentatively TRBD2 (6 bases). The CDR3 covers 16 residues. The germline CDR1 and CDR2 sequences are MGHDK and SYGVNS. V was pared by 0 bases and J by 4 bases, with 12 bases between.

This clone has a handful of counts. The J gene is TRBJ2-1, the V gene TRBV5-1; TRBD2 aligns across 9 bases. Looked up from germline, CDR1 is SGHRS and CDR2 is YFSETQ. The CDR3 has 13 residues. The trim removed 7 bases at V and 6 bases at J, leaving 5 bases unmatched. The CDR3 is CASGSTSGNEQFF. The DNA for the CDR3 is TGCGCCAGCGGATCGACTAGCGGCAATGAGCAGTTCTTC.

V gene TRBV9 combines with J gene TRBJ1-5, with 8 bases aligning to TRBD1. The ends lost 4 bases at V and 5 bases at J; junction bases unmatched: 2. Germline loops: CDR1 SGDLS, CDR2 YYNGEE. This CDR3 region has 13 residues. The CDR3 DNA sequence: TGTGCCAGCAGCCTACAGGGGGATCAGCCCCAGCATTTT. It translates to CASSLQGDQPQHF.

The chain employs TRBV5-6 and TRBJ1-5; TRBD1 matches 8 bases. The V and J ends lost 4 bases and 3 bases, in that order; junction bases with no gene match: 3. This CDR3 has 14 residues. CDR1 and CDR2 (germline): SGHDT, YYEEEE. The CDR3 sequence is CASSRTGINQPQHF. The CDR3 DNA follows: TGTGCCAGCAGCCGGACAGGGATCAATCAGCCCCAGCATTTT.

J is TRBJ1-2 and V is TRBV28; D might be TRBD1 (6 bases). The V end was cut by 5 bases, the J end by 5 bases, with 18 bases between. The CDR3 loop spans 15 amino acids. In germline, CDR1 is MDHEN, CDR2 SYDVKM. As DNA, the CDR3 is TGTGCCAGCAGTACCGGGGGCCCCTCTCCTTATGGCTACACCTTC. Protein: CASSTGGPSPYGYTF.

On this clone itself: Other DNA sequences within the sample encode an identical CDR3. The chain recombines TRBV11-2 with TRBJ2-1; the D is unclear. The CDR3 spans 14 residues. Germline lookup yields CDR1 SGHAT and CDR2 FQNNGV. V lost 3 bases and J lost 0, with 6 bases in between. Here the CDR3 reads CASSFGGSYNEQFF. As DNA, the CDR3 is TGTGCCAGCAGCTTTGGTGGCTCCTACAATGAGCAGTTCTTC.

The CDR3 sequence is CASSRPDRVFNEQYF. CDR3 DNA: TGTGCCAGCAGCCGCCCGGACAGGGTTTTCAACGAGCAGTACTTC. The chain combines TRBV6-5 with TRBJ2-7; 8 positions agree with TRBD1. With V trimmed by 6 bases and J by 5 bases, 12 bases remained unmatched. CDR3 length: 15 amino acids. Per germline, CDR1 MNHEY and CDR2 SVGAGI.

Details on this clone: The same CDR3 also results from other DNA sequences found in this sample. V and J are TRBV5-1 and TRBJ2-7; D is tentatively TRBD1 or TRBD2 (5 bases each). Germline values: CDR1 SGHRS, CDR2 YFSETQ. The CDR3 is 14 amino acids. Deletions cut 0 bases from V and 2 bases from J, with 9 bases between. The CDR3 nucleotides are TGCGCCAGCAGCTTGGTTGGGGGTGCCTACGAGCAGTACTTC. This gives the protein CASSLVGGAYEQYF.

The chain combines TRBV10-2 with TRBJ1-5; weak D call: TRBD1 (6 bases). Deletions cut 6 bases from V and 5 bases from J, with 11 bases between. Germline V gene data show CDR1 as WSHSY and CDR2 as SAAADI. The CDR3 spans 13 residues. The CDR3 is CASRQGPYQPQHF. The CDR3 DNA sequence: TGCGCCAGCAGACAGGGCCCTTATCAGCCCCAGCATTTT.

The chain joins TRBV5-4 to TRBJ2-2, with D possibly TRBD2 on 6 matching bases. CDR3 size: 14 residues. Germline CDR1 reads SGHNT; CDR2 reads YYREEE (reference sequence). The V and J ends lost 1 base and 3 bases respectively, with 7 bases between them. CDR3 sequence: CASSLIADTGELFF. DNA for the CDR3: TGTGCCAGCAGCTTGATAGCGGACACCGGGGAGCTGTTTTTT. The variable domain in full, with the rest retrieved from reference TRBV5-4 and TRBJ2-2, is ETGVTQSPTHLIKTRGQQVTLRCSSQSGHNTVSWYQQALGQGPQFIFQYYREEENGRGNFPPRFSGLQFPNYSSELNVNALELDDSALYLCASSLIADTGELFFGEGSRLTVL.